The clone carrying this T cell receptor (beta chain) was counted a single time. The data were taken from a study of blood T cell repertoires in COVID-19. Profiled with immunoSEQ multiplex PCR; TCRdb holds only in-frame clones, not every one. The data show 190,000 or so clones, around nine tenths seen once. Germline V gives CDR1 MGHRA, CDR2 YSYEKL. V was pared by 0 bases and J by 0 bases, with 12 bases between. The CDR3 totals 17 residues. This chain connects TRBV4-1 to TRBJ1-5; D is uncertain. The sequencing input was peripheral blood. The TCR sequence derives from a man aged 35-49 years with active or convalescent COVID-19. The CDR3 is CASSQDSTGYSNQPQHF. The CDR3 region has the DNA TGCGCCAGCAGCCAAGATTCGACTGGTTATAGCAATCAGCCCCAGCATTTT.